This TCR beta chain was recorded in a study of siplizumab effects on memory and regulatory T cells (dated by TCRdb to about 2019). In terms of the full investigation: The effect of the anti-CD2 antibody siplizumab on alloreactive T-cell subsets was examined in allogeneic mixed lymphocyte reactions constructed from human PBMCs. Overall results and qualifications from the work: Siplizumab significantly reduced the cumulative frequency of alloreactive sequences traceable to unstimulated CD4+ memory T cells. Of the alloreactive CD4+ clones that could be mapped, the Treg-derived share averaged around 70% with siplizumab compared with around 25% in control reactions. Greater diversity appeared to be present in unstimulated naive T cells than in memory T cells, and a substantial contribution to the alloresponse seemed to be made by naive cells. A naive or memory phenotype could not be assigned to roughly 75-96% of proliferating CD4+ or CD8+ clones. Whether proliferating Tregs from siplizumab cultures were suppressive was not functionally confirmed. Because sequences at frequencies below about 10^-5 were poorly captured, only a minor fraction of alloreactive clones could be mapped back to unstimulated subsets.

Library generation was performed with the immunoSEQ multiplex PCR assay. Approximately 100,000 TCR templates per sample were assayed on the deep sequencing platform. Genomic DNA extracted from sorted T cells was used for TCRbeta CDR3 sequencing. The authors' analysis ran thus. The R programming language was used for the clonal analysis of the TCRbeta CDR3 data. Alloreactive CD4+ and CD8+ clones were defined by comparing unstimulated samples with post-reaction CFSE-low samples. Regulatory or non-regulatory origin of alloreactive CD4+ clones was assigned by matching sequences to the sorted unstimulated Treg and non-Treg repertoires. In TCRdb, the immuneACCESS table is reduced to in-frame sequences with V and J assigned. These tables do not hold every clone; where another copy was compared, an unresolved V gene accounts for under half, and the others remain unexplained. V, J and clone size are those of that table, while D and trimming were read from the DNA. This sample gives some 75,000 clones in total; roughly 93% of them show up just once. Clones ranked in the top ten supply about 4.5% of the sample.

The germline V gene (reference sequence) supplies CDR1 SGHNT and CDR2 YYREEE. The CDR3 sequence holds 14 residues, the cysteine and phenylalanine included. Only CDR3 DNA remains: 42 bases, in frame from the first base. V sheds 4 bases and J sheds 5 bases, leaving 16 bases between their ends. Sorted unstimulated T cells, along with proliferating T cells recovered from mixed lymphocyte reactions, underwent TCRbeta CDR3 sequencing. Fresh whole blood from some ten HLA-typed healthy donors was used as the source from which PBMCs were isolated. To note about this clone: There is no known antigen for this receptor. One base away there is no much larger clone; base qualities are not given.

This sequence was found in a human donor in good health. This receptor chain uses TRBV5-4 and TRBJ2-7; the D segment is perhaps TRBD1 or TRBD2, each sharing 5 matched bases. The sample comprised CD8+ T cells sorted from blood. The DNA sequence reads TGTGCCAGCAGCAACGTAGGGTGGGGGAACGAGCAGTACTTC. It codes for CASSNVGWGNEQYF.